The subject of this entry is one T cell receptor beta chain. The antigen remains undetermined. Germline loops: CDR1 MNHNS, CDR2 SASEGT. The CDR3 has 15 residues. V lost 2 bases to trimming and J lost 6 bases, with 14 bases between them. The sample belongs to a study of cytomegalovirus exposure and HLA in healthy donors. Study-level information: An earlier analysis found around 100 million unique TCR beta sequences from around 180 million T cells. Study observations and caveats: Previously analyzed data showed that most TCR beta V segments were productive at a frequency of about 87% or about 30%. Association with HLA alleles at 0.05 false discovery rate was found for roughly 17,000 TCR beta sequences in a later analysis. Some segments of the V type, notably TRBV6-2 and TRBV6-3, were excluded as indistinguishable.

Primers for the PCR totalled 60 Vbeta and 13 Jbeta. Sequencing used immunoSEQ multiplex PCR; TCRdb keeps in-frame clones, though not all of them. In the table there are some 150,000 clones, about three quarters of which are singletons. The gene calls are TRBV6-1 and TRBJ2-1; perhaps TRBD2 as D (6 bases). The clonotype comes from a male donor in good health and CMV-seronegative. The sample was PBMCs. The CDR3 DNA sequence: TGTGCCAGCAGTGAAATGGCAGCCGGGAGCAATGAGCAGTTCTTC. Its translation: CASSEMAAGSNEQFF.